The sequence of this TCR beta chain was determined in a study of blood T cells in healthy people across ages (dated by TCRdb to between 2014 and 2017). Concerning the study at large: In model experiments, template switching captured about one uniquely barcoded TCR beta cDNA molecule for every two T cells. To avoid experimental bias, donors of different ages were spread randomly across the sequencing lanes. To track age-related changes in TCR beta repertoire diversity, the study relied on deep sequencing normalized with unique cDNA molecular identifiers. The donors were divided into four age groups: young (average around 15 years), middle-aged (around 41), aged (approximately 62) and long-lived (82). For two donors (one aged 18 to 30 and one aged 80 or older), the study analyzed two additional independent replicas of 1 million unique cDNA reads from the same blood draw.

From the cysteine through the phenylalanine, the CDR3 covers 14 amino acids. Solely the CDR3 DNA is kept, with 42 bases framed from the first base. V gives up 5 bases and J gives up 6 bases, and the segment between their germline ends measures 11 bases. The germline V gene (reference sequence) supplies CDR1 SEHNR and CDR2 FQNEAQ. Donors were 39 systemically healthy Caucasian individuals from Russia aged roughly 6 to 90 years. Each donor gave ten milliliters of peripheral blood, collected into EDTA-treated Vacutainer tubes. PBMCs were isolated by Ficoll-Paque density-gradient centrifugation, with at least 7 million obtained per sample. Total RNA was extracted from PBMCs with Trizol reagent, with at least 5 micrograms obtained per sample. For every donor, an aliquot of PBMCs went through flow cytometry to measure the percentages of naive CD45RAhigh/CD27high T cells. The protocol used for the library was 5' RACE. Sequencing used an Illumina HiSeq 2500. The second PCR ran for roughly 7 to 12 cycles and used a J-beta primer mix along with a sample-barcoded 5' primer. Each TCR beta cDNA molecule received a unique molecular identifier from a template-switch 5' adaptor carrying 12 random nucleotides. Each sample yielded at least 3 million CDR3-containing paired-end reads. The Mint cDNA synthesis kit, primed by a TRBC-specific oligonucleotide, was used to synthesize first-strand cDNA from all RNA. All cDNA was treated with uracil-DNA glycosylase and then went through a first 18-cycle PCR with the universal primers M1SS and BC2_uni_R. As for how the authors treated the data: For normalization, 1 million high-quality reads, each with a distinct molecular identifier, were randomly selected from each sample. Instead of being binned into consensus sequences, reads with shared molecular identifiers were discarded. MiTCR, set to a Q25 quality threshold and the strictest error-elimination algorithm, was used for CDR3 identification, clonotype clustering and error correction. A nonparametric unseen species model with Euler transformation was used to estimate lower-bound total TCR beta diversity. Using fastp trimming at Q25 and MiXCR clonotype assembly, TCRdb reanalyzed the public sequencing data and kept in-frame beta chains. Each entry merges the rows of one CDR3 protein and shows their most common DNA and genes. The V and J calls here are based on TCRdb, not the publication. The sample data list about 970,000 distinct CDR3 sequences, and around 54% of these were observed just once. In total, the top ten clones hold about a fifth of the sample.

General findings and caveats noted by the study authors: Because donor CMV infection status was unknown, age-related changes in expanded clonotypes were potentially confounded. As age increased, observed TCR beta diversity per million T cells dropped in a roughly linear way, and a significant reduction was already evident by age 40. A strong correlation was found between observed TCR beta diversity and the percentage of naive T cells measured by flow cytometry. Estimates of total diversity from one million sequenced T cells were regarded as lower bounds and underestimates. Compared with the aged group, the long-lived group had more naive CD4+ T cells, fewer expanded clones and increased TCR diversity, a pattern suggesting age selection. Because profiling used bulk unsorted PBMCs, naive and antigen-experienced compartments could not be compared conclusively.

Concerning this clonotype: The antigen this receptor binds is unknown. Qualities for individual bases were not recorded, and no much larger clone is one base off.

The specimen sequenced was blood. The chain employs TRBV7-9 and TRBJ1-6, with an unclear D gene assignment. This TCR derives from a woman in her sixties or seventies in good health. The CDR3 protein sequence reads: CASSGMRLNSPLHF. The nucleotides are TGTGCCAGCAGCGGCATGAGGCTTAATTCACCCCTCCACTTT.